This TCR beta chain is from a study of blood T cell repertoires in COVID-19. Overall study context: In each case, the material was cDNA or gDNA derived from T cells, B-cell-depleted T cells, or PBMCs.

TCRdb keeps only in-frame clones here, not all; method: immunoSEQ multiplex PCR. The sample carries around 73,000 clones, approximately 77% recorded once. V lost 0 bases and J lost 0; bases outside the gene matches: 2. CDR3 length: 16 residues. CDR1 is SGDLS and CDR2 is YYNGEE in the germline V gene. This TCR derives from a man between 65 and 85 years old with COVID-19, enrolled during active disease. The sequencing input was peripheral blood. The chain carries TRBV9 and TRBJ2-3; 9 bases match TRBD1. CDR3 sequence: CASSVEGTGSTDTQYF. The CDR3 DNA sequence: TGTGCCAGCAGCGTAGAAGGGACAGGGAGCACAGATACGCAGTATTTT.